This T cell receptor beta chain stems from a study of blood T cell repertoires in COVID-19. Study at large: T cells, B-cell-depleted T cells, or PBMCs provided the cDNA or gDNA that served as material.

TCRdb's table, derived via immunoSEQ multiplex PCR, lists solely in-frame clones and lacks some. There are fewer than 400,000 clones in the sample; roughly 90% occur only once, and 15% to 20% lies in the top ten. Study members were between roughly 18 and 100 years old and lived in roughly 24 US regions. Symptom resolution, clearance, or two negative PCRs marked donors in Cohort 3 as recovered. Germline trimming cut 4 bases from V and 5 bases from J; bases unmatched to any gene: 11. CDR1 and CDR2 (germline): SGHTA, FQGNSA. The CDR3 is 15 residues long. This sequence was found in a woman in her twenties or thirties who had recovered from COVID-19. The chain is built from TRBV7-2 and TRBJ2-7; the match to TRBD2 covers 7 bases. The sequencing sample was made of PBMCs or T cells enriched from blood (not recorded which). CDR3 sequence (DNA): TGTGCCAGCAGCTCCTCGGGGGGACGCGGTGACGAGCAGTACTTC. Encoded protein: CASSSSGGRGDEQYF. Full variable domain (rest looked up from reference TRBV7-2 and TRBJ2-7): GAGVSQSPSNKVTEKGKDVELRCDPISGHTALYWYRQSLGQGLEFLIYFQGNSAPDKSGLPSDRFSAERTGGSVSTLTIQRTQQEDSAVYLCASSSSGGRGDEQYFGPGTRLTVT.